The sequence of this T cell receptor (beta chain) was determined in a study of glioma-infiltrating T cells. Study information: Before surgery, glioma patients received dexamethasone for at most six days. Target coverage was about 4.5- to 11-fold for 800,000 to 1,000,000 blood T cells. Whole-study results and caveats: Gliomas, especially low-grade, showed above-expected tissue-blood divergence; non-neoplastic patients showed below.

CDR1 and CDR2 (germline): MNHNS, SASEGT. CDR3 size: 14 residues. Amplification of TCR alpha and beta CDR3 regions from RNA used iRepertoire nested multiplex PCR. Input was roughly 100-450 ng of tissue mRNA or PBMC total RNA. TCRdb used MiXCR to reprocess the multiplex PCR reads, holding one entry per CDR3 protein. The sample has about 410,000 distinct CDR3 sequences, approximately 42% seen once; the top ten hold around 13%. A remark on this clonotype: Its specificity is unknown. A read error may produce the germline difference seen at one junction end.

The clonotype comes from a human donor with low-grade glioma or glioblastoma, undergoing nonglioma brain surgery, or in good health (not recorded which). The rearrangement joins TRBV6-1 to TRBJ2-2; D is possibly TRBD2 (5 bases). The sample taken for sequencing was glioma tissue, nonneoplastic brain tissue, or PBMCs (not recorded which). CDR3 in amino acids: CASNLRGNTGELSF. DNA for the CDR3: TGTGCCAGCAACTTAAGAGGGAACACCGGGGAGCTGTCTTTT.